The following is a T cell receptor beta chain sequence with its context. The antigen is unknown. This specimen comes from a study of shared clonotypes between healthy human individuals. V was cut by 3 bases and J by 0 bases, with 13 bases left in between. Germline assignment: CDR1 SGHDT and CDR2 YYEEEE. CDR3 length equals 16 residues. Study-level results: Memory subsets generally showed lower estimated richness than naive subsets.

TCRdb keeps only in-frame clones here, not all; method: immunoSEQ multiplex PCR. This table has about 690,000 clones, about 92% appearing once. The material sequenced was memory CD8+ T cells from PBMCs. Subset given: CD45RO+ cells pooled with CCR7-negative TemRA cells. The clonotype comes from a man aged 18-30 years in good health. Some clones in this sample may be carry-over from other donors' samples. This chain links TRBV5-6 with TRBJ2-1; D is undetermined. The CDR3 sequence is CASSSPPISSYNEQFF. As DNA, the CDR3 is TGTGCCAGCAGCTCCCCTCCCATTAGCTCCTACAATGAGCAGTTCTTC.